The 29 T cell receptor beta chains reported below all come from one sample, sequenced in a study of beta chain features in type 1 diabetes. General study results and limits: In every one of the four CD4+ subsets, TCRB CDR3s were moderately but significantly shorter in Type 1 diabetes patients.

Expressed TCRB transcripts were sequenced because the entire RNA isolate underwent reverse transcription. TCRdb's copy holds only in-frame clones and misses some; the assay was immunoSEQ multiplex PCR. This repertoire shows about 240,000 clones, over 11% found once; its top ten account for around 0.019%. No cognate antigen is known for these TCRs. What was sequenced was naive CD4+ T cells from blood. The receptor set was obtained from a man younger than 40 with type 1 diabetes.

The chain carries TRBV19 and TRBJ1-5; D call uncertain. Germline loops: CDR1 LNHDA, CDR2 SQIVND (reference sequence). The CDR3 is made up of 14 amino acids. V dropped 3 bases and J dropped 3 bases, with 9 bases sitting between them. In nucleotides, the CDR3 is TGTGCCAGTAGTATCGGACTGTACAATCAGCCCCAGCATTTT. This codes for CASSIGLYNQPQHF. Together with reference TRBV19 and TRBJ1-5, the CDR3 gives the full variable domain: DGGITQSPKYLFRKEGQNVTLSCEQNLNHDAMYWYRQDPGQGLRLIYYSQIVNDFQKGDIAEGYSVSREKKESFPLTVTSAQKNPTAFYLCASSIGLYNQPQHFGDGTRLSIL.

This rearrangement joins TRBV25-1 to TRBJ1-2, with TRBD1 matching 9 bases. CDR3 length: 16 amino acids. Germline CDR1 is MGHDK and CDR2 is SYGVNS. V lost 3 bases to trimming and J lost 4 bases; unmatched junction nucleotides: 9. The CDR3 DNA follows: TGTGCCAGCAGTGATCGAGAAGACAGGGGGACCTATGGCTACACCTTC. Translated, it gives CASSDREDRGTYGYTF.

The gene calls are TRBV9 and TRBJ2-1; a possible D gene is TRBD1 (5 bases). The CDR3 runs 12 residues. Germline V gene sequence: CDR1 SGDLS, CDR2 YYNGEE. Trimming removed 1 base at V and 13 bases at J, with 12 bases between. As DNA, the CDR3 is TGTGCCAGCAGCGTATTCCAGGGAATACAGTTCTTC. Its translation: CASSVFQGIQFF.

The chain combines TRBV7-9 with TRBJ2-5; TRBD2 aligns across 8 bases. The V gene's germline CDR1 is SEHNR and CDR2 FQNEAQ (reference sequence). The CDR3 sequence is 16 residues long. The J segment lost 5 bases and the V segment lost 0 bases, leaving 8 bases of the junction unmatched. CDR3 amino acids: CASSLAGTRGVETQYF. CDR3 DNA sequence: TGTGCCAGCAGCTTAGCCGGGACTAGGGGTGTGGAGACCCAGTACTTC.

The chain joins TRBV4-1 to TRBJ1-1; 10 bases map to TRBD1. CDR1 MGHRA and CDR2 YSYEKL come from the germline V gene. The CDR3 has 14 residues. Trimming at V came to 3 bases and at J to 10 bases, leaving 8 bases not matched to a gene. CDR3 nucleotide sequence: TGCGCCAGCAGCCAGACAGGGGGCGCGGGGAGAGCTTTCTTT. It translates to CASSQTGGAGRAFF.

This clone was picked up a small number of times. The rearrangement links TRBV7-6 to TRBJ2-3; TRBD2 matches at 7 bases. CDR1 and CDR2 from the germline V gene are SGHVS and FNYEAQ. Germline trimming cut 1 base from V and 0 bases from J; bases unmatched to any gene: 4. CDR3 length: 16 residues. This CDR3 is CASSLVPSGSTDTQYF. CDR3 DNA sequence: TGTGCCAGCAGCTTAGTACCTAGCGGTAGCACAGATACGCAGTATTTT.

CDR3 coding DNA: TGTGCCAGCAGCCCGTGGACAGGTTCTAACTATGGCTACACCTTC. Residues: CASSPWTGSNYGYTF. The rearrangement links TRBV7-9 to TRBJ1-2, with 7 bases identical to TRBD1. The CDR3 has 15 amino acids. Germline V gene lookup returns CDR1 SEHNR and CDR2 FQNEAQ (reference sequence). V lost 5 bases and J lost 0; bases outside the gene matches: 6.

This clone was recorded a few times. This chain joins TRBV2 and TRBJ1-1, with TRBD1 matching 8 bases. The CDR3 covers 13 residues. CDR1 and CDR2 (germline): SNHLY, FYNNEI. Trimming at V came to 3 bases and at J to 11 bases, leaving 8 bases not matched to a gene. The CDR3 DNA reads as TGTGCCAGCAGTGACGGGACAGGCCAGACGGCTTTCTTT. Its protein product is CASSDGTGQTAFF.

The CDR3 protein is CASSGVAGVIQETQYF. Here the CDR3 DNA reads TGTGCCAGTAGTGGGGTAGCGGGGGTTATACAAGAGACCCAGTACTTC. This chain links TRBV19 with TRBJ2-5; TRBD2 matches at 9 bases. The CDR3 extends over 16 amino acids. Germline V CDR1 and CDR2: LNHDA, SQIVND (reference sequence). The ends lost 5 bases at V and 2 bases at J; junction bases unmatched: 9. Full variable domain (outside the CDR3, taken from reference TRBV19 and TRBJ2-5): DGGITQSPKYLFRKEGQNVTLSCEQNLNHDAMYWYRQDPGQGLRLIYYSQIVNDFQKGDIAEGYSVSREKKESFPLTVTSAQKNPTAFYLCASSGVAGVIQETQYFGPGTRLLVL.

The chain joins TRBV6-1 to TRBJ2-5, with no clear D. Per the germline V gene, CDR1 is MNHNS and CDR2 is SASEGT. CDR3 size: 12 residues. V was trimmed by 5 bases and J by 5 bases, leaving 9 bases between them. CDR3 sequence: CASSRPRETQYF. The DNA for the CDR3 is TGTGCCAGCAGTCGCCCCAGGGAGACCCAGTACTTC.

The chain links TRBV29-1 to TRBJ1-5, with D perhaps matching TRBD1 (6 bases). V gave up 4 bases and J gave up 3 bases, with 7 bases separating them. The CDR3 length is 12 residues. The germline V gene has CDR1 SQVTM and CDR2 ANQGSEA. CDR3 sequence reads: CSVAGANQPQHF. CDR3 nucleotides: TGCAGCGTTGCAGGGGCCAATCAGCCCCAGCATTTT.

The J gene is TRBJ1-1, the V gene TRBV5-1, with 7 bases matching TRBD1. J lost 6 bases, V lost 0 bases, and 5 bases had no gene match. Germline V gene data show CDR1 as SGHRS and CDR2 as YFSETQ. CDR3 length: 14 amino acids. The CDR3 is CASSLATGAAEAFF. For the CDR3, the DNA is TGCGCCAGCAGCTTGGCCACAGGGGCGGCTGAAGCTTTCTTT. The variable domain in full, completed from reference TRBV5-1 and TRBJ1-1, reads KAGVTQTPRYLIKTRGQQVTLSCSPISGHRSVSWYQQTPGQGLQFLFEYFSETQRNKGNFPGRFSGRQFSNSRSEMNVSTLELGDSALYLCASSLATGAAEAFFGQGTRLTVV.

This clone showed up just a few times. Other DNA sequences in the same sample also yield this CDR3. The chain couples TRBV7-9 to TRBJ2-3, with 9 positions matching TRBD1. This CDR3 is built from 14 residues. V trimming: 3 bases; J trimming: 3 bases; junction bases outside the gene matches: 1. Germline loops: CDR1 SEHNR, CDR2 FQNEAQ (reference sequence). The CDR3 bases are TGTGCCAGCAGCTTGGACAGGGGAACAGATACGCAGTATTTT. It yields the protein CASSLDRGTDTQYF.

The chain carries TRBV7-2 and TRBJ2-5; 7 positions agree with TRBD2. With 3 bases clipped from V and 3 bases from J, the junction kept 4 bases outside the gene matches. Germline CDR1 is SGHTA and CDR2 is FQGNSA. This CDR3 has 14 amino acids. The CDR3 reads CASSLERGKETQYF. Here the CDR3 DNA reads TGTGCCAGCAGCTTGGAGCGGGGAAAAGAGACCCAGTACTTC.

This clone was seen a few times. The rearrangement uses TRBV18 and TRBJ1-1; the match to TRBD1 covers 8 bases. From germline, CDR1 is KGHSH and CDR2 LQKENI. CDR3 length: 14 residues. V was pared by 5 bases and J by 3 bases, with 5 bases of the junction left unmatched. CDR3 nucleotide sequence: TGTGCCAGCTCAGCCAAGACAGGGGACACTGAAGCTTTCTTT. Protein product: CASSAKTGDTEAFF.

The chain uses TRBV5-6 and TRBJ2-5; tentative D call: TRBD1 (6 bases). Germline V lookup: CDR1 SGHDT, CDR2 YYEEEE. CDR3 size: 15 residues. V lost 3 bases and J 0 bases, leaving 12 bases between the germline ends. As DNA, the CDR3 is TGTGCCAGCAGCTGGTTCAGGGGACACCAAGAGACCCAGTACTTC. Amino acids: CASSWFRGHQETQYF.

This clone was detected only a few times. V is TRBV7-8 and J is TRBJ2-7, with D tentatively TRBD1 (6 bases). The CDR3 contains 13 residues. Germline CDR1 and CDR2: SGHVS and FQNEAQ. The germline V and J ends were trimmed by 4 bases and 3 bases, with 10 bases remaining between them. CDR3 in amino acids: CASSWGHYYEQYF. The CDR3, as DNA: TGTGCCAGCAGCTGGGGACATTACTACGAGCAGTACTTC.

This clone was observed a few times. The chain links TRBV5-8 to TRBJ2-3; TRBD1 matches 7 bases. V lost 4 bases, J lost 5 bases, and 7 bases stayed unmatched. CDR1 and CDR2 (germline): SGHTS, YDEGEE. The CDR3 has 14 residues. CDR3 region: CASSTDRLRDTQYF. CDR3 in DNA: TGTGCCAGCAGCACGGACAGGTTGAGAGATACGCAGTATTTT.

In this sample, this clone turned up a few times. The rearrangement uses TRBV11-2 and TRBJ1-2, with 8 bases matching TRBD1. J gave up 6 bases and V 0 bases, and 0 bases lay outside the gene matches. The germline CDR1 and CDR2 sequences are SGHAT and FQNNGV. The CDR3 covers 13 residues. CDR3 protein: CASSLEQGDGYTF. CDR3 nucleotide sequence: TGTGCCAGCAGCTTAGAACAGGGGGATGGCTACACCTTC.

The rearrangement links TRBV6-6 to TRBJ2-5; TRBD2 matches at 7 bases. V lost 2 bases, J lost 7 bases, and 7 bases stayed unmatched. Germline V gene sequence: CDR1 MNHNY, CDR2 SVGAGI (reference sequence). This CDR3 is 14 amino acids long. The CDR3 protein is CASSYGGEGGTQYF. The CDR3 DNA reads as TGTGCCAGCAGTTACGGGGGGGAAGGTGGGACCCAGTACTTC.

The CDR3 spells CASSGLGQADFAEQYF. CDR3 coding DNA: TGTGCCAGCAGCGGCTTGGGACAGGCCGACTTTGCCGAGCAGTACTTC. This chain uses TRBV5-6 with TRBJ2-7; 8 bases map to TRBD1. Germline lookup yields CDR1 SGHDT and CDR2 YYEEEE. The CDR3 spans 16 residues. The trim removed 4 bases at V and 6 bases at J, leaving 15 bases unmatched.

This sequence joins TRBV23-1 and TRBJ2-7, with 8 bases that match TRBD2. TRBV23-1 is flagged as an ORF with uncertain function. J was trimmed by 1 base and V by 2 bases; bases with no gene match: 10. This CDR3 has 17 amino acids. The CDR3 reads CASSQVGRVFGSYEQYF. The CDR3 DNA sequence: TGCGCCAGCAGTCAAGTCGGGAGGGTCTTCGGATCCTACGAGCAGTACTTC.

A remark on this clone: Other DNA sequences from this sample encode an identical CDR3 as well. CDR3 in amino acids: CASSPRTGEAFF. The CDR3, as DNA: TGTGCCAGCTCCCCCCGGACTGGGGAAGCTTTCTTT. The chain is built from TRBV18 and TRBJ1-1, with D unclear. CDR1 is KGHSH, CDR2 LQKENI, per germline. Between the trimmed V and J ends, which lost 6 bases and 8 bases, there was a span of 13 bases. This CDR3 is built from 12 residues.

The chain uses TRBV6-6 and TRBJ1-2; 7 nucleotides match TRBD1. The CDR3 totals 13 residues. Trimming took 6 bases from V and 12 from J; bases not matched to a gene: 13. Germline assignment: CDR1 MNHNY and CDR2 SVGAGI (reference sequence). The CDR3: CASSRTRGPEDTF. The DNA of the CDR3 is TGTGCCAGCAGCCGAACAAGGGGGCCGGAAGACACCTTC.

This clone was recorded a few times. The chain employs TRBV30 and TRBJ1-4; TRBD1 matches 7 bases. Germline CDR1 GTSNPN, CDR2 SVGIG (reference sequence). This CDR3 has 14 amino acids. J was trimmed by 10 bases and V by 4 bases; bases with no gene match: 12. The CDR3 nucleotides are TGTGCCTGGACAGGAGACAGGGTCCGCGGAAAACTGTTTTTT. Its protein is CAWTGDRVRGKLFF.

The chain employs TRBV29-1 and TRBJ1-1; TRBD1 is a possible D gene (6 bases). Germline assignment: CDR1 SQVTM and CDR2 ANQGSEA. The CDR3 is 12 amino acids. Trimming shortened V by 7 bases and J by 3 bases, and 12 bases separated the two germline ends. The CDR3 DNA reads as TGCAGCGGAGCGTCAGGGGACACTGAAGCTTTCTTT. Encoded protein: CSGASGDTEAFF. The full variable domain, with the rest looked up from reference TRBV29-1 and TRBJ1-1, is SAVISQKPSRDICQRGTSLTIQCQVDSQVTMMFWYRQQPGQSLTLIATANQGSEATYESGFVIDKFPISRPNLTFSTLTVSNMSPEDSSIYLCSGASGDTEAFFGQGTRLTVV.

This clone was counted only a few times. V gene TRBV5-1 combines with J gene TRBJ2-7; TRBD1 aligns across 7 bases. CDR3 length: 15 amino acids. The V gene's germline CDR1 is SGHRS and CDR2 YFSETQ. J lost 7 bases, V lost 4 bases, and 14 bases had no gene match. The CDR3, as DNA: TGCGCCAGCAGCCCCGGGACAGTGGACCGTGCGGAGCAGTACTTC. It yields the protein CASSPGTVDRAEQYF.

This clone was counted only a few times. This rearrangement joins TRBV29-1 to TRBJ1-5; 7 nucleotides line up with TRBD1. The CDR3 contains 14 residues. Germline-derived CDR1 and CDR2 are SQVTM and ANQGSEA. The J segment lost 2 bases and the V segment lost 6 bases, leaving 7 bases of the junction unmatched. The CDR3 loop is CSVSGTEGNQPQHF. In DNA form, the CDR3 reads TGCAGCGTGTCCGGGACAGAGGGCAATCAGCCCCAGCATTTT.

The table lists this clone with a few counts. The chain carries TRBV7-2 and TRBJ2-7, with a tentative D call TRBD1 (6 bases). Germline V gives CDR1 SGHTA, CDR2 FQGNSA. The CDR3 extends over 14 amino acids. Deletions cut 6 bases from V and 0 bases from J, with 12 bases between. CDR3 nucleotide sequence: TGTGCCAGCAGGATCCGGGACACCTCCTACGAGCAGTACTTC. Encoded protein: CASRIRDTSYEQYF. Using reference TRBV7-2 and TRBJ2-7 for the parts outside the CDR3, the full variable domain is GAGVSQSPSNKVTEKGKDVELRCDPISGHTALYWYRQSLGQGLEFLIYFQGNSAPDKSGLPSDRFSAERTGGSVSTLTIQRTQQEDSAVYLCASRIRDTSYEQYFGPGTRLTVT.